Listed below are T cell receptor beta chains from one sample, sequenced in a study of T-cell memory formation after mild COVID-19. One entry per CDR3 protein results from TCRdb running MiXCR on the 5' RACE reads. The data show under 400,000 distinct CDR3 sequences, with under 25% seen just once and about 12% held by the top ten. Sequenced material: PBMCs or a T cell subset sorted from them (not recorded which). Every receptor here comes from an adult woman who had mild COVID-19 (a few samples of this study predate the infection). Cell type and time point are not known. The CDR3 runs from the conserved cysteine through the conserved F or W. A D gene is named only where the DNA matches it firmly. The size of a clone is reported for some rows only, either as once, few or many, or as a class for expanded clones.

cdr3_aa cdr3_nt v_call d_call clone_size j_call
CSASDTGTGGTDTQYF TGCAGTGCTAGTGACACCGGGACAGGGGGCACAGATACGCAGTATTTT TRBV20-1 TRBD1 - TRBJ2-3
CATSSGGGLALEQYF TGTGCCACCAGCAGTGGGGGAGGACTAGCGTTGGAGCAGTACTTC TRBV15 TRBD2 few TRBJ2-7
CAWSVSIGPGAFF TGTGCCTGGAGTGTAAGCATTGGTCCAGGAGCTTTCTTT TRBV30 - few TRBJ1-1
CASSQGGSGGTADTQYF TGTGCCAGCAGCCAAGGGGGTAGCGGGGGTACCGCAGATACGCAGTATTTT TRBV3-1 TRBD2 few TRBJ2-3
CASNPTGGPTDTQYF TGTGCCAGCAATCCGACAGGGGGCCCCACAGATACGCAGTATTTT TRBV2 TRBD1 few TRBJ2-3
CASSVDGGWYGYTF TGCGCCAGCAGCGTGGACGGGGGGTGGTATGGCTACACCTTC TRBV5-1 - few TRBJ1-2
CASSYSGLNNEQFF TGTGCCAGCAGCTATTCCGGACTTAACAATGAGCAGTTCTTC TRBV7-9 - few TRBJ2-1
CASSDSRGRGPSYEQYF TGTGCCAGCAGTGACTCGCGGGGCAGGGGGCCCTCCTACGAGCAGTACTTC TRBV6-4 TRBD1 few TRBJ2-7
CASSLSFSTGGFEKLFF TGCGCCAGCAGCCTATCGTTCTCGACAGGGGGTTTTGAAAAACTGTTTTTT TRBV4-1 TRBD1 - TRBJ1-4
CASRVYNEQFF TGTGCCAGCAGAGTATACAATGAGCAGTTCTTC TRBV12-3/TRBV12-4 - few TRBJ2-1
CAIHRTGPMNYGYTF TGTGCCATCCACAGGACAGGTCCGATGAACTATGGCTACACCTTC TRBV2 TRBD1 few TRBJ1-2
CSARYELNEQFF TGCAGTGCTAGATACGAATTGAATGAGCAGTTCTTC TRBV20-1 - - TRBJ2-1
CASSSTGIFVTEAFF TGTGCCAGCAGCTCAACAGGGATCTTTGTCACTGAAGCTTTCTTT TRBV5-4 - few TRBJ1-1
CASTPTPQSNGYTF TGTGCCAGCACCCCGACCCCCCAGTCTAATGGCTACACCTTC TRBV27 - - TRBJ1-2
CASSLKEANGQPQHF TGTGCCAGCAGCTTAAAGGAAGCGAATGGTCAGCCCCAGCATTTT TRBV7-9 - - TRBJ1-5
CASETASLNEQFF TGTGCCAGCGAAACAGCAAGCCTTAATGAGCAGTTCTTC TRBV6-5 - - TRBJ2-1
CASSSPTSGRYDEQFF TGTGCCAGCAGCTCTCCTACTAGCGGGAGGTACGATGAGCAGTTCTTC TRBV7-9 TRBD2 - TRBJ2-1
CSARETAEGFNTEAFF TGCAGTGCTAGAGAGACGGCGGAAGGTTTTAACACTGAAGCTTTCTTT TRBV20-1 - - TRBJ1-1
CASSLEGGNAYEQYF TGTGCCAGCAGTTTAGAAGGCGGGAACGCCTACGAGCAGTACTTC TRBV12-3/TRBV12-4 - - TRBJ2-7
CASSLPGAETQYF TGCGCCAGCAGCTTGCCCGGGGCGGAGACCCAGTACTTC TRBV5-1 - few TRBJ2-5
CASSPGQGTVRSEAFF TGTGCCAGCAGCCCGGGACAGGGGACGGTTCGCTCTGAAGCTTTCTTT TRBV5-5 TRBD1 - TRBJ1-1
CASHPAGTDTQYF TGTGCCAGCCACCCGGCAGGCACAGATACGCAGTATTTT TRBV9 - - TRBJ2-3
CASSFAGLHEQYF TGTGCCAGCAGTTTCGCGGGCCTCCACGAGCAGTACTTC TRBV12-3/TRBV12-4 - few TRBJ2-7
CASSVSGRGTDTQYF TGTGCCAGCAGCGTATCCGGGAGGGGGACAGATACGCAGTATTTT TRBV9 TRBD2 few TRBJ2-3
CASSPTAGVGGETQSF TGTGCCAGCAGTCCCACAGCGGGAGTGGGTGGAGAGACCCAGTCCTTC TRBV6-2/TRBV6-3 TRBD2 - TRBJ2-5
CASSLSPVRELFF TGTGCCAGCAGCTTGTCCCCGGTGCGGGAGCTGTTTTTT TRBV13 - few TRBJ2-2
CASSVDAGESLHF TGTGCCAGCAGCGTAGATGCGGGGGAGTCCCTCCACTTT TRBV9 - - TRBJ1-6
CASSLRGTSGRLTNEQFF TGCGCCAGCAGCTTGCGGGGGACTAGCGGGAGGCTCACAAATGAGCAGTTCTTC TRBV5-1 TRBD2 few TRBJ2-1
CASSLLGSGGADTQYF TGTGCCAGCAGCTTGTTGGGTAGCGGGGGGGCAGATACGCAGTATTTT TRBV5-5 TRBD2 - TRBJ2-3
CASSLLREQFF TGTGCCAGCAGCCTCCTCCGTGAGCAGTTCTTC TRBV14 - - TRBJ2-1
CASSASGTDVETQYF TGTGCCAGCAGCGCGTCCGGGACAGACGTAGAGACCCAGTACTTC TRBV9 TRBD1 - TRBJ2-5
CASSATGEFNYGYTF TGTGCCAGCTCGGCGACAGGGGAGTTTAACTATGGCTACACCTTC TRBV18 TRBD1 - TRBJ1-2
CASSEGYEQFF TGCGCCAGCAGCGAGGGGTATGAGCAGTTCTTC TRBV5-1 - many TRBJ2-1
CASSFRQGWELFF TGTGCCAGCAGTTTCAGGCAGGGGTGGGAGCTGTTTTTT TRBV12-3/TRBV12-4 - few TRBJ2-2
CASSSRTSGSGPDTQYF TGTGCCAGCAGCTCGAGGACTAGCGGGAGTGGCCCAGATACGCAGTATTTT TRBV7-6 TRBD2 - TRBJ2-3
CASSDRSYNSPLHF TGTGCCAGCAGCGACAGGTCCTATAATTCACCCCTCCACTTT TRBV6-5 - - TRBJ1-6
CSASLLAAEQFF TGCAGTGCTAGTTTACTAGCGGCTGAGCAGTTCTTC TRBV20-1 TRBD2 - TRBJ2-1
CASTLSGQGGEKLFF TGTGCCAGCACTTTAAGTGGACAGGGGGGAGAGAAACTGTTTTTT TRBV12-3/TRBV12-4 TRBD1 many TRBJ1-4
CSARTTRDFRLQWGQFF TGCAGTGCTAGAACCACCCGGGACTTTCGCCTACAATGGGGGCAGTTCTTC TRBV20-1 - once TRBJ2-1
CASSEAWVHPAQHF TGTGCCAGCAGTGAAGCGTGGGTGCACCCAGCCCAGCATTTT TRBV2 - - TRBJ1-5
CASSLEGRATEAFF TGCGCCAGCAGCTTGGAAGGACGAGCCACTGAAGCTTTCTTT TRBV5-1 - - TRBJ1-1
CAWSARQGYNQPQHF TGTGCCTGGAGTGCCCGACAGGGGTACAATCAGCCCCAGCATTTT TRBV30 TRBD1 - TRBJ1-5
CASSLQAGFSYEQYF TGTGCCAGCAGCTTACAAGCGGGGTTCTCCTACGAGCAGTACTTC TRBV7-2 TRBD2 - TRBJ2-7
CASSQEGRGRGNQPQHF TGCGCCAGCAGCCAAGAAGGTCGAGGGCGGGGAAATCAGCCCCAGCATTTT TRBV4-1 - - TRBJ1-5
CASYQGVSTGELFF TGTGCCAGCTATCAGGGGGTGAGCACCGGGGAGCTGTTTTTT TRBV28 TRBD1 - TRBJ2-2
CASSYSDRGTGNTIYF TGTGCCAGCAGTTACTCGGACAGGGGGACTGGAAACACCATATATTTT TRBV6-6 TRBD1 - TRBJ1-3
CASSLISMNTGELFF TGTGCCAGCAGCTTAATCTCTATGAACACCGGGGAGCTGTTTTTT TRBV11-1 - few TRBJ2-2
CASSLGVGPQHF TGTGCCAGCAGCTTAGGAGTCGGGCCCCAGCATTTT TRBV7-2 - - TRBJ1-5
CASSVDRGADTQYF TGTGCCAGCAGCGTAGACAGGGGCGCAGATACGCAGTATTTT TRBV9 TRBD1 few TRBJ2-3
CATSDSGTGEREQYF TGTGCCACCAGTGATTCCGGGACGGGAGAACGAGAGCAGTACTTC TRBV24-1 - - TRBJ2-7
CASSFGDTSTDTQYF TGTGCCAGCAGTTTCGGGGACACGAGCACAGATACGCAGTATTTT TRBV12-3/TRBV12-4 - - TRBJ2-3
CASSDSWSSEAFF TGTGCCAGCAGTGACTCCTGGTCTTCTGAAGCTTTCTTT TRBV6-4 - - TRBJ1-1
CASSFIGGYTF TGTGCCAGCAGCTTCATCGGGGGCTACACCTTC TRBV11-2 - - TRBJ1-2
CATGVGHEQYF TGTGCCACCGGGGTCGGTCACGAGCAGTACTTC TRBV6-5 - few TRBJ2-7
CASVQGSGIINEQFF TGCGCCAGCGTACAGGGTAGCGGGATTATCAATGAGCAGTTCTTC TRBV5-1 TRBD2 few TRBJ2-1
CASSGQRPSANYGYTF TGTGCCAGTAGCGGGCAGCGGCCGTCAGCGAACTATGGCTACACCTTC TRBV19 - few TRBJ1-2
CASSATPGQRETQYF TGCGCCAGCAGCGCCACCCCGGGCCAGCGGGAGACCCAGTACTTC TRBV5-1 - - TRBJ2-5
CASSRGINSPLHF TGTGCCAGCAGCAGGGGAATTAATTCACCCCTCCACTTT TRBV7-9 - many TRBJ1-6
CASRGMDRVPNEQFF TGTGCCAGTAGGGGGATGGACAGGGTTCCGAATGAGCAGTTCTTC TRBV19 TRBD1 - TRBJ2-1